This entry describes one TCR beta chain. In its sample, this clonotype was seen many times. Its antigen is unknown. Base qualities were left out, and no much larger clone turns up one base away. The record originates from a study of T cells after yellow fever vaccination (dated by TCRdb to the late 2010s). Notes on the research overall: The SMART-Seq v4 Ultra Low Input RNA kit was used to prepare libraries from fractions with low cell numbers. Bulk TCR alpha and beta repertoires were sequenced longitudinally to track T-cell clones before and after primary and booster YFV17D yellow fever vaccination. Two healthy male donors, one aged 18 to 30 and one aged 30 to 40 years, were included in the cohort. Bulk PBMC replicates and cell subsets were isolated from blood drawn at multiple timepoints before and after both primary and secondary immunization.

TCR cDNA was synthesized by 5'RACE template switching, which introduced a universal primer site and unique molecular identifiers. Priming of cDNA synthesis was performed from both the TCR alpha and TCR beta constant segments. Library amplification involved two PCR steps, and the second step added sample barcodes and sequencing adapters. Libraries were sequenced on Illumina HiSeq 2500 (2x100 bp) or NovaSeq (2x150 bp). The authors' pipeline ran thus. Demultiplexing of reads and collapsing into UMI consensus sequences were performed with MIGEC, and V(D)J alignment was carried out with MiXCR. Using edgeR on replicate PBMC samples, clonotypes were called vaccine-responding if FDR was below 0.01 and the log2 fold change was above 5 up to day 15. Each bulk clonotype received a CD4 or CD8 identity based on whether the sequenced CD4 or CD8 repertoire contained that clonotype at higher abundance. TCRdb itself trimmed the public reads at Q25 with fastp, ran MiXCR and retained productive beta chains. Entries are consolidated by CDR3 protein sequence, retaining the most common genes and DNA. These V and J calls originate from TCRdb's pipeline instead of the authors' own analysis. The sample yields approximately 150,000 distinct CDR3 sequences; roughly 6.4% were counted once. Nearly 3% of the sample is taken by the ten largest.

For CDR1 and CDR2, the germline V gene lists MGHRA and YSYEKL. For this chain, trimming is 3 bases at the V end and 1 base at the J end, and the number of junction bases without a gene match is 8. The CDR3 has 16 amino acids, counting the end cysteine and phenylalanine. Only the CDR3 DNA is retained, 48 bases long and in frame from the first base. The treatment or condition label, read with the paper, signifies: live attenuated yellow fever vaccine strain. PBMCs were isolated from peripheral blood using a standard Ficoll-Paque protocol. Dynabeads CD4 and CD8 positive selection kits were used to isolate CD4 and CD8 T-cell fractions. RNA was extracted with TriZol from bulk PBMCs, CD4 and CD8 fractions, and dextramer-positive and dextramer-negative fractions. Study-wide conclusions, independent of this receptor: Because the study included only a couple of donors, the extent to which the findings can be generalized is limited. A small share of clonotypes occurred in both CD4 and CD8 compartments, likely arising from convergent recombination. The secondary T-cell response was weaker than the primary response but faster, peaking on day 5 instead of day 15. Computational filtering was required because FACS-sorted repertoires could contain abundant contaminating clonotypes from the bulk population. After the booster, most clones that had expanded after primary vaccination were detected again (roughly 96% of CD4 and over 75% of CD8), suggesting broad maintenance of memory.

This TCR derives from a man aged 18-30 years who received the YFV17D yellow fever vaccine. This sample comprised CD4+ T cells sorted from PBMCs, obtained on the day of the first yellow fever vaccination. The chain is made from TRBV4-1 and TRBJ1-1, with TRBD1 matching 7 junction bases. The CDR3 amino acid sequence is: CASSHRRDRANTEAFF. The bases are TGCGCCAGCAGCCACAGGCGAGACAGGGCGAACACTGAAGCTTTCTTT.